These 21 T cell receptor beta chains share one sample of origin, sequenced in a study of metastatic and nonmetastatic thyroid tumors (dated by TCRdb to about 2020). No patient had received any treatment before thyroid surgery. Receptors were amplified or captured by PCR. This sample was sequenced with an Illumina HiSeq 4000. In TCRdb, the public reads were trimmed at Q25 with fastp and aligned with MiXCR, with productive beta chains retained. The table for this sample lists 20,000 to 25,000 clones; 25% to 30% of them were counted only once. The ten largest account for 5.4% of the sample. The source material was tumor tissue. The origin of the receptors is a female donor with papillary thyroid cancer or a benign thyroid nodule (not recorded which). Some clones in this sample may be carry-over from other donors' samples.

This rearrangement joins TRBV10-3 to TRBJ2-7; D might be TRBD1 (5 bases). CDR1 and CDR2 (germline): ENHRY, SYGVKD. The CDR3 runs to 14 residues. Trimming took off 6 bases at V and 0 bases at J, with 12 bases between the two ends. CDR3 DNA sequence: TGTGCCATCAGATCCAGGGTTCCCTCCTACGAGCAGTACTTC. It codes for CAIRSRVPSYEQYF.

The V gene is TRBV12-3 or TRBV12-4, the J gene TRBJ2-1; D call uncertain. V gave up 8 bases and J gave up 6 bases, with 11 bases separating them. There are 12 residues in the CDR3. CDR3 region: CASGSGFNEQFF. The CDR3 DNA sequence: TGTGCCAGCGGGTCGGGCTTCAATGAGCAGTTCTTC.

To note about this clone: The junction differs from germline at one of its ends, possibly a read error. The chain couples TRBV6-2 or TRBV6-3 to TRBJ2-1, with D perhaps matching TRBD1 (6 bases). In germline, CDR1 is MNHEY, CDR2 SVGEGT. This CDR3 has 15 amino acids. The CDR3 loop is CASSLTGPTRHDQFF. CDR3 DNA sequence: TGTGCCAGCAGTTTGACAGGTCCTACTAGGCATGATCAGTTCTTC.

The chain combines TRBV20-1 with TRBJ2-1; D unresolved. Between the trimmed V and J ends, which lost 7 bases and 7 bases, there was a span of 11 bases. The CDR3 covers 11 residues. Germline V CDR1 and CDR2: DFQATT, SNEGSKA (reference sequence). The DNA for the CDR3 is TGCAGTGTACAAGGTGGAAATGAGCAGTTCTTC. Translating it yields CSVQGGNEQFF.

There are a few counts of this clone. The genes are TRBV28 and TRBJ1-1; D remains ambiguous. Germline assignment: CDR1 MDHEN and CDR2 SYDVKM. V lost 6 bases to trimming and J lost 2 bases, with 13 bases between them. This CDR3 region has 14 residues. The CDR3 DNA reads TGTGCCAGCAGGCCGTGGCAGACCAACACTGAAGCTTTCTTT. Its translation: CASRPWQTNTEAFF.

This clone was detected ten times or more. The chain carries TRBV20-1 and TRBJ2-7; possibly TRBD1 or TRBD2 for D (5 bases each). This CDR3 contains 15 residues. Looked up from germline, CDR1 is DFQATT and CDR2 is SNEGSKA (reference sequence). The V gene lost 6 bases and the J gene lost 2 bases, with 20 bases spanning the gap. The CDR3 protein is CSADIWDESPYEQYF. CDR3 in DNA: TGCAGTGCAGATATTTGGGACGAAAGTCCCTACGAGCAGTACTTC.

This clone is termed medium-sized. The chain carries TRBV30 and TRBJ2-7; 9 bases match TRBD1. The CDR3 loop spans 13 amino acids. Losses at the gene ends were 3 bases for V and 2 bases for J; bases not matched to a gene: 2. Germline-derived CDR1 and CDR2 are GTSNPN and SVGIG (reference sequence). DNA for the CDR3: TGTGCCTGGAGGGGACAGGGTGCCTACGAGCAGTACTTC. Amino acids: CAWRGQGAYEQYF. The full variable domain, rest sourced from reference TRBV30 and TRBJ2-7, is SQTIHQWPATLVQPVGSPLSLECTVEGTSNPNLYWYRQAAGRGLQLLFYSVGIGQISSEVPQNLSASRPQDRQFILSSKKLLLSDSGFYLCAWRGQGAYEQYFGPGTRLTVT.

Only a few counts were recorded for this clone. The chain joins TRBV28 to TRBJ2-1, with D tentatively TRBD2 (7 bases). The CDR3 length is 15 residues. The germline CDR1 and CDR2 sequences are MDHEN and SYDVKM. V lost 5 bases, J lost 5 bases, and 16 bases lay in between. CDR3 sequence reads: CASSQRLGGDNEQFF. CDR3 in DNA: TGTGCCAGCAGTCAACGACTAGGGGGGGACAATGAGCAGTTCTTC. The full variable domain, in which reference TRBV28 and TRBJ2-1 provide the parts outside the CDR3, is DVKVTQSSRYLVKRTGEKVFLECVQDMDHENMFWYRQDPGLGLRLIYFSYDVKMKEKGDIPEGYSVSREKKERFSLILESASTNQTSMYLCASSQRLGGDNEQFFGPGTRLTVL.

This clone was detected a few times. V and J are TRBV6-2 or TRBV6-3 and TRBJ1-2; possibly TRBD1 for D (5 bases). Trimming took 6 bases from V and 1 from J, leaving 12 bases between them. The CDR3 has 14 amino acids. Germline V CDR1 and CDR2: MNHEY, SVGEGT. CDR3: CASRGTAHNYGYTF. As DNA, the CDR3 is TGTGCCAGCAGAGGGACGGCTCATAACTATGGCTACACCTTC.

This clone occurred many times. A junction end diverges from the germline sequence, so it may reflect a read error. The chain carries TRBV7-7 and TRBJ2-5; D is possibly TRBD1 or TRBD2 (5 bases each). The CDR3 contains 15 residues. Germline V gives CDR1 SSHAT, CDR2 FNYEAQ (reference sequence). In DNA form, the CDR3 reads TGTGCTAGCAGCCCTGCCGGGGCCCGACAAGAGACCCAGTACTTC. This codes for CASSPAGARQETQYF.

Note on this clone: A read error may account for a junction end that differs from germline. The rearrangement links TRBV28 to TRBJ2-3; D unresolved. From germline, CDR1 is MDHEN and CDR2 SYDVKM. The CDR3 covers 18 residues. CDR3 bases: TGTGCCAGAAGTTTCCTTGAACCCCTGAACTCTAGCACAGATACGCAGTATTTT. It specifies CARSFLEPLNSSTDTQYF.

The CDR3 is CASGPLGREQYF. The CDR3 coding sequence is TGTGCCAGCGGACCCCTCGGGCGGGAGCAGTACTTC. This sequence joins TRBV6-1 and TRBJ2-7; D not certain. The CDR3 totals 12 residues. The germline V and J ends were trimmed by 8 bases and 7 bases, with 15 bases remaining between them. The germline gives CDR1 MNHNS, CDR2 SASEGT.

Ten or more counts support this clone. V usage is TRBV5-5 and J usage is TRBJ1-1; D perhaps matches TRBD1 (6 bases). V lost 2 bases, J lost 1 base, and 15 bases lay in between. The CDR3 is 16 residues long. Germline V lookup: CDR1 SGHKS, CDR2 YYEKEE (reference sequence). Here the CDR3 reads CASSFFLDSANTEAFF. CDR3 nucleotide sequence: TGTGCCAGCAGCTTTTTCTTGGACAGCGCGAACACTGAAGCTTTCTTT. Filled out from reference TRBV5-5 and TRBJ1-1, the complete variable domain reads DAGVTQSPTHLIKTRGQQVTLRCSPISGHKSVSWYQQVLGQGPQFIFQYYEKEERGRGNFPDRFSARQFPNYSSELNVNALLLGDSALYLCASSFFLDSANTEAFFGQGTRLTVV.

Comments on this clone: The sample has other DNA sequences that encode this CDR3 too. The chain has TRBV25-1 and TRBJ2-3, with 10 nucleotides matching TRBD1. Germline CDR1 and CDR2: MGHDK and SYGVNS. There are 20 residues in the CDR3. V lost 7 bases and J lost 3; bases outside the gene matches: 22. The CDR3 loop is CASIILPGTGVTGKTDTQYF. CDR3 bases: TGTGCCAGCATTATCCTACCCGGGACAGGGGTTACCGGCAAGACAGATACGCAGTATTTT. The complete variable domain, with remaining parts taken from reference TRBV25-1 and TRBJ2-3, reads EADIYQTPRYLVIGTGKKITLECSQTMGHDKMYWYQQDPGMELHLIHYSYGVNSTEKGDLSSESTVSRIRTEHFPLTLESARPSHTSQYLCASIILPGTGVTGKTDTQYFGPGTRLTVL.

The genes are TRBV11-1 and TRBJ2-7; 7 nucleotides match TRBD2. Trimming removed 0 bases from V and 0 bases from J; junction bases left unmatched: 2. The CDR3 extends over 15 amino acids. Germline V CDR1 and CDR2: SGHAT, FQDESV (reference sequence). The CDR3 loop reads CASSLAPGGSYEQYF. CDR3 coding DNA: TGTGCCAGCAGCTTAGCTCCGGGGGGCTCCTACGAGCAGTACTTC.

This clone has a handful of counts. This rearrangement joins TRBV6-1 to TRBJ2-7; D may correspond to TRBD1 or TRBD2 (5 bases each). CDR1 MNHNS and CDR2 SASEGT come from the germline V gene. V was clipped by 7 bases and J by 1 base, with 14 bases between them. CDR3 length: 14 amino acids. CDR3 nucleotide sequence: TGTGCCAGCACTGGGGTGGGGGTTTCCTACGAGCAGTACTTC. Protein: CASTGVGVSYEQYF.

This clone was counted between two and nine times. The genes are TRBV19 and TRBJ2-2; 7 bases are shared with TRBD1. The CDR3 totals 15 residues. Trimming removed 7 bases from V and 3 bases from J; junction bases left unmatched: 8. The germline gives CDR1 LNHDA, CDR2 SQIVND (reference sequence). The CDR3 DNA is TGTGCCAGTATCGACAGGGCGCATGACACCGGGGAGCTGTTTTTT. Translated: CASIDRAHDTGELFF.

This clone was counted many times. Given a much more abundant clone one base away, this may be a read error. This chain uses TRBV6-1 with TRBJ1-1; D gene ambiguous. This CDR3 spans 12 amino acids. The germline V gene encodes CDR1 MNHNS and CDR2 SASEGT. V gave up 6 bases and J gave up 6 bases, with 11 bases separating them. The CDR3 sequence is CASRGSGAEAFF. The CDR3 DNA reads as TGTGCCAGCAGGGGCTCTGGCGCTGAAGCTTTCTTT.

This clone has ten or more counts. Other nucleotide sequences from this sample produce the same CDR3. This chain connects TRBV5-1 to TRBJ1-5, with 7 bases identical to TRBD1. The CDR3 is 14 residues long. The V gene end was trimmed by 4 bases and the J gene end by 2 bases; junction bases not matched to a gene: 3. Germline V CDR1 and CDR2: SGHRS, YFSETQ. CDR3: CASSDTGGNQPQHF. The DNA of the CDR3 is TGCGCCAGCAGCGATACAGGGGGCAATCAGCCCCAGCATTTT.

In its sample, this clone is medium-sized. The chain combines TRBV19 with TRBJ1-2, with D possibly TRBD1 on 5 matching bases. Trimming took 3 bases from V and 4 from J, leaving 12 bases between them. The CDR3 has 14 amino acids. Germline-derived CDR1 and CDR2 are LNHDA and SQIVND (reference sequence). The CDR3 reads CASSMWGASYGYTF. Here the CDR3 DNA reads TGTGCCAGTAGTATGTGGGGCGCAAGCTATGGCTACACCTTC.

The chain couples TRBV20-1 to TRBJ1-1; TRBD1 matches at 9 bases. J gave up 7 bases and V 0 bases, and 9 bases lay outside the gene matches. Germline CDR1 is DFQATT and CDR2 is SNEGSKA (reference sequence). There are 15 residues in the CDR3. CDR3 protein: CSARDSGQGRYEAFF. The DNA for the CDR3 is TGCAGTGCTAGAGATAGCGGACAGGGGAGGTATGAAGCTTTCTTT.